The 14 T cell receptor beta chains presented below share a single source sample, sequenced in a study of cytomegalovirus exposure and HLA in healthy donors. In the PCR, 60 Vbeta and 13 Jbeta primers were used. The assay was immunoSEQ multiplex PCR, and TCRdb's table has in-frame clones only and misses some. The sample comprises over 100,000 clones, around three quarters of which are singletons, and around 3% rests with the top ten. The sample comprised PBMCs. The receptors stem from a woman aged 18-30 years in good health and CMV-seropositive.

The genes are TRBV14 and TRBJ1-1; D not resolved. The germline V gene encodes CDR1 SGHDN and CDR2 FVKESK. Trimming removed 4 bases from V and 8 bases from J, with 14 bases in between. The CDR3 totals 13 residues. This CDR3 reads CASSRAVAGEAFF. The DNA of the CDR3 is TGTGCCAGCAGCCGAGCCGTGGCGGGGGAAGCTTTCTTT.

This sequence joins TRBV5-1 and TRBJ2-1; 7 positions match TRBD2. Losses at the gene ends were 4 bases for V and 0 bases for J; bases not matched to a gene: 16. The CDR3 totals 19 residues. Germline V gene sequence: CDR1 SGHRS, CDR2 YFSETQ. The CDR3 sequence is CASSPAGAAMTSSYNEQFF. The CDR3 DNA is TGCGCCAGCAGCCCGGCGGGAGCGGCTATGACCAGCTCCTACAATGAGCAGTTCTTC.

This chain connects TRBV11-3 to TRBJ2-3; TRBD2 aligns across 14 bases. This CDR3 region has 16 residues. The germline V gene has CDR1 SGHNT and CDR2 YENEEA. Trimming removed 5 bases from V and 4 bases from J; junction bases left unmatched: 5. The CDR3 nucleotides read TGTGCCAGCAGCACCGGACTAGCGGGAGGCGCAGATACGCAGTATTTT. This encodes CASSTGLAGGADTQYF.

J is TRBJ1-3 and V is TRBV5-1, with 11 nucleotides matching TRBD1. CDR1 SGHRS and CDR2 YFSETQ come from the germline V gene. V was clipped by 0 bases and J by 0 bases; unmatched bases: 5. The CDR3 loop spans 18 amino acids. The CDR3 sequence: CASSLVGQGAVSGNTIYF. In DNA, the CDR3 is TGCGCCAGCAGCTTGGTTGGACAGGGGGCAGTCTCTGGAAACACCATATATTTT.

The V call is TRBV28, the J call TRBJ2-7; 8 nucleotides agree with TRBD2. Trimming cost V 4 bases and J 2 bases; bases outside gene matches: 4. Germline CDR1 MDHEN, CDR2 SYDVKM. The CDR3 has 14 residues. The CDR3 DNA follows: TGTGCCAGCAGTTATAGCGGGATTACCTACGAGCAGTACTTC. This encodes CASSYSGITYEQYF.

The V call is TRBV7-2, the J call TRBJ2-1, with D perhaps matching TRBD1 (5 bases). Germline V gene data show CDR1 as SGHTA and CDR2 as FQGNSA. The V gene lost 3 bases and the J gene lost 7 bases, with 10 bases spanning the gap. The CDR3 extends over 13 amino acids. The CDR3: CASSFDSWNEQFF. CDR3 DNA: TGTGCCAGCAGCTTCGACAGTTGGAATGAGCAGTTCTTC.

The gene calls are TRBV5-1 and TRBJ2-5; 12 nucleotides line up with TRBD2. CDR1 is SGHRS and CDR2 is YFSETQ in the germline V gene. V was pared by 4 bases and J by 4 bases, with 8 bases of the junction left unmatched. The CDR3 contains 16 residues. CDR3 residues: CASSRKTSGSPETQYF. In DNA form, the CDR3 reads TGCGCCAGCAGCCGTAAGACTAGCGGGAGTCCAGAGACCCAGTACTTC.

V gene TRBV7-9 combines with J gene TRBJ2-3, with D possibly being TRBD2 (5 bases). Germline-derived CDR1 and CDR2 are SEHNR and FQNEAQ (reference sequence). Trimming cost V 5 bases and J 5 bases, with 14 bases left between them. This CDR3 spans 14 amino acids. The CDR3 region has the DNA TGTGCCAGCAGCCACGCGAGGGCGGGAGATACGCAGTATTTT. Its translation: CASSHARAGDTQYF.

This clone is a singleton in its sample. The chain combines TRBV10-1 with TRBJ2-5; 8 bases map to TRBD2. CDR3 length: 16 amino acids. Trimming removed 2 bases from V and 4 bases from J; junction bases left unmatched: 9. CDR1 and CDR2 (germline): WNHNN, SYGVQD (reference sequence). The CDR3 nucleotides are TGCGCCAGCAGTGAGAGGCGGACGGGAGGGTTAGAGACCCAGTACTTC. Residues: CASSERRTGGLETQYF.

This chain connects TRBV10-3 to TRBJ1-1, with unresolved D. Germline CDR1 ENHRY, CDR2 SYGVKD. CDR3 length equals 14 residues. V lost 4 bases to trimming and J lost 0 bases, with 9 bases between them. The CDR3 spells CAISGAGLNTEAFF. The CDR3 DNA sequence: TGTGCCATCAGTGGGGCAGGATTGAACACTGAAGCTTTCTTT.

The chain couples TRBV21-1 to TRBJ2-3; TRBD2 is the table's D call and was not checked against the DNA. TRBV21-1 is an annotated pseudogene. The CDR3 spans 14 residues. For the CDR3, the DNA is TGTGCCAGCAGCAAAGCAGCTGGGGGGGATACGCAGTATTTT. This codes for CASSKAAGGDTQYF.

The chain is built from TRBV21-1 and TRBJ2-1; TRBD2 is the table's D call, not checked against the DNA. TRBV21-1 represents a pseudogene. This CDR3 comprises 18 residues. CDR3: CASSKTGVAGLADNEQFF. Here the CDR3 DNA reads TGTGCCAGCAGCAAAACCGGCGTGGCGGGACTAGCGGACAATGAGCAGTTCTTC.

The chain carries TRBV11-3 and TRBJ2-5; D remains ambiguous. V was trimmed by 2 bases and J by 4 bases, leaving 8 bases between them. The CDR3 covers 13 residues. The V gene's germline CDR1 is SGHNT and CDR2 YENEEA. DNA for the CDR3: TGTGCCAGCAGCTTAATCACGGGAGAGACCCAGTACTTC. Translation gives CASSLITGETQYF.

This clone was seen a few times. The J gene is TRBJ2-5, the V gene TRBV19, with a tentative D call TRBD2 (5 bases). The V gene's germline CDR1 is LNHDA and CDR2 SQIVND (reference sequence). The V end lost 3 bases, the J end lost 0 bases, and 14 bases lay between the germline ends. This CDR3 spans 16 amino acids. In DNA, the CDR3 is TGTGCCAGTAGTATTGGCAGCGGAGCACACCAAGAGACCCAGTACTTC. Its translation: CASSIGSGAHQETQYF.